A selection of T cell receptor beta chains follows, all from one sample in a study of cytomegalovirus exposure and HLA in healthy donors. Measured with immunoSEQ multiplex PCR; TCRdb has only the in-frame clones, and not every one. The data hold about 190,000 clones, with roughly 80% observed a single time. Sequenced: PBMCs. The receptors were gathered from a woman younger than 45 in good health and CMV-seropositive. Each CDR3 is given with its conserved first and last residue. The D gene is left open where the match is weak. Clone size is stated in some rows and not others, as once, few, many or a class when expanded.

cdr3_aa cdr3_nt d_call clone_size j_call cdr3_length v_call
CASSLATRGATNEKLFF TGTGCCAGCAGCTTAGCGACGCGAGGTGCAACTAATGAAAAACTGTTTTTT . . TRBJ1-4 17 TRBV7-2
CASSRAHNEKLFF TGTGCCAGTAGTCGAGCGCATAATGAAAAACTGTTTTTT . few TRBJ1-4 13 TRBV19
CSVTGTSSGAGLNEQFF TGCAGCGTTACCGGGACTAGCTCCGGGGCCGGCCTTAATGAGCAGTTCTTC TRBD2 . TRBJ2-1 17 TRBV29-1
CASSLVASTHEQYF TGTGCCAGCAGCTTGGTTGCTAGCACCCACGAGCAGTACTTC . few TRBJ2-7 14 TRBV5-6
CASSLRQDQPQHF TGTGCCAGCAGCTTAAGGCAGGATCAGCCCCAGCATTTT . . TRBJ1-5 13 TRBV7-2
CSALRDQPQHF TGCAGTGCCCTACGGGATCAGCCCCAGCATTTT . . TRBJ1-5 11 TRBV20-1
CAWSVRAGLKETQYF TGTGCCTGGAGTGTCAGAGCGGGGTTAAAAGAGACCCAGTACTTC TRBD2 . TRBJ2-5 15 TRBV30
CASSQGAFDEQFF TGCGCCAGCAGCCAAGGAGCGTTTGATGAGCAGTTCTTC . . TRBJ2-1 13 TRBV4-3
CASSPADEQYF TGTGCCAGCAGCCCCGCGGACGAGCAGTACTTC . . TRBJ2-7 11 TRBV7-2
CAISEGTGGNSPLHF TGTGCCATCAGTGAGGGGACAGGGGGAAATTCACCCCTCCACTTT TRBD1 . TRBJ1-6 15 TRBV10-3
CASSDSRGFTGELFF TGTGCCAGCAGTGACTCCAGGGGCTTTACCGGGGAGCTGTTTTTT . . TRBJ2-2 15 TRBV2
CASSLHPAAANTGELFF TGTGCCAGCAGTTTACACCCCGCGGCGGCGAACACCGGGGAGCTGTTTTTT . . TRBJ2-2 17 TRBV28
CASSSTGGETQYF TGTGCCAGCAGCTCGACAGGGGGGGAGACCCAGTACTTC TRBD1 once TRBJ2-5 13 TRBV5-4
CASIRGGSNQPQHF TGTGCCAGTATCAGGGGCGGGAGCAATCAGCCCCAGCATTTT . . TRBJ1-5 14 TRBV19
CASSLLPGTSTDTQYF TGTGCCAGCAGCCTGCTGCCGGGGACTTCCACAGATACGCAGTATTTT . few TRBJ2-3 16 TRBV4-2